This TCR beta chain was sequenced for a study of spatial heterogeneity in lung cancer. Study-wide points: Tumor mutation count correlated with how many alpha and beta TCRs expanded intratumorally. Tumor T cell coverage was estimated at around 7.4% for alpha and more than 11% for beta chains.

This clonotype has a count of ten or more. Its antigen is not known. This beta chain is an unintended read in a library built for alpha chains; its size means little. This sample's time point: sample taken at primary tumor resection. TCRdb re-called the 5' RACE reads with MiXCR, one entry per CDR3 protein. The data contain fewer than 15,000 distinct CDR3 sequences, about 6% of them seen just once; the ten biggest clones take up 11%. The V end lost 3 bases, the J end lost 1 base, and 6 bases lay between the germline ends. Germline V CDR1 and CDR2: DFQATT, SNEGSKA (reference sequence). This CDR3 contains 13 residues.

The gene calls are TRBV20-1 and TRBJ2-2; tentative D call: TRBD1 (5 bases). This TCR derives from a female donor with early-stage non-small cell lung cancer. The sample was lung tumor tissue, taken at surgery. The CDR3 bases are TGCAGTGCTAGGGGGCGGAACACCGGGGAGCTGTTTTTT. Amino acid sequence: CSARGRNTGELFF.